The clone carrying this T cell receptor beta chain was recorded at least ten times. Antigen specificity is unknown. The data derive from a study of T cells in Graves' hyperthyroidism and ophthalmopathy. V was cut by 1 base and J by 6 bases, with 13 bases left in between. CDR1 DFQATT and CDR2 SNEGSKA come from the germline V gene (reference sequence). The CDR3 is 14 residues long. The study defined stable Graves' hyperthyroidism as no ophthalmopathy progression within 18 months. The study excluded patients with uncontrolled infection, other autoimmune disease, pregnancy or lactation. For the diagnoses, clinical symptoms, serum thyroxine and TRAb, thyroid ultrasound and orbital computed tomography were used. Study-wide points: Most clonotypes expanded in the thyroid (above 0.001) were also present in blood.

The CDR3 regions of TCR beta were amplified from RNA transcripts. First-round RT-PCR with HTBI primers amplified the TCR CDR3 region. Via MiXCR, TCRdb re-called the multiplex PCR reads, giving one row per CDR3 protein. Of over 550,000 distinct CDR3 sequences in the sample, around 17% were seen once. The material sequenced was blood. This TCR was sampled from a young woman with Graves' hyperthyroidism. The chain is built from TRBV20-1 and TRBJ1-5, with D unresolved. The CDR3 region is CSARVGGASQPQHF. CDR3 bases: TGCAGTGCTAGAGTAGGTGGAGCGAGTCAGCCCCAGCATTTT.